Shown below are 10 T cell receptor beta chains from a single sample sequenced in a study of T-cell reconstitution after alpha-beta-depleted transplantation in children (dated by TCRdb to 2016 to 2017). What this sample's treatment or condition label stands for: allogeneic hematopoietic cell transplantation with graft depleted of TCRalphabeta T cells and CD19 B cells. Library creation used PCR. Sequencing relied on an Illumina HiSeq 2500. TCR libraries were prepared with molecular barcoding, using unique molecular identifiers to normalize TCRbeta repertoire quantification. Through fastp at Q25 and MiXCR, TCRdb rebuilt clones from the public reads, retaining in-frame beta chains. Entries are consolidated by CDR3 protein sequence, retaining the most common genes and DNA. The sample records 750,000 to 950,000 distinct CDR3 sequences, about 16% of which are singletons. The ten largest account for around 4.5% of the sample.

Here the sequenced sample was PBMCs, mostly from graft donor cells, taken 360 days after TCRalphabeta/CD19-depleted stem cell transplant. The receptors derive from a male patient between 5 and 17 years old who had a stem cell transplant for acute lymphoblastic leukemia, so the T cells may come from the graft donor.

This clonotype was seen only a few times. This chain connects TRBV12-5 to TRBJ2-7, with TRBD1 matching over 8 bases. CDR1 is LGHNT, CDR2 FRNRAP, per germline. The CDR3 length is 14 residues. The V and J ends lost 7 bases and 6 bases, in that order; junction bases with no gene match: 11. CDR3 nucleotide sequence: TGTGCTAGTGTCCCGGACAGGGTCTTTGGCGAGCAGTACTTC. It is translated as CASVPDRVFGEQYF. Using reference TRBV12-5 and TRBJ2-7 for the parts outside the CDR3, the full variable domain is DARVTQTPRHKVTEMGQEVTMRCQPILGHNTVFWYRQTMMQGLELLAYFRNRAPLDDSGMPKDRFSAEMPDATLATLKIQPSEPRDSAVYFCASVPDRVFGEQYFGPGTRLTVT.

The rearrangement uses TRBV7-8 and TRBJ1-5, with D perhaps TRBD1 (5 bases). Trimming removed 1 base at V and 2 bases at J, with 12 bases between. Germline V gene sequence: CDR1 SGHVS, CDR2 FQNEAQ. CDR3 length equals 16 residues. The CDR3 bases are TGTGCCAGCAGCTTAGTAGGGGCAGAGGGCAATCAGCCCCAGCATTTT. It is translated as CASSLVGAEGNQPQHF.

This clonotype was recorded at least ten times. This sequence joins TRBV12-3 or TRBV12-4 and TRBJ2-1; 8 bases are a match to TRBD2. CDR3 length: 12 amino acids. V trimming: 7 bases; J trimming: 16 bases; junction bases outside the gene matches: 12. The CDR3 nucleotides are TGTGCCAGCACCCCCCGGGCGGGAGGTTTCTTCTTC. This encodes CASTPRAGGFFF.

This clonotype was observed at least ten times. The rearrangement links TRBV5-1 to TRBJ2-5, with D perhaps TRBD2 (6 bases). Per the germline V gene, CDR1 is SGHRS and CDR2 is YFSETQ. Trimming stripped 4 bases from V and 7 bases from J, with 14 bases between. CDR3 length: 13 residues. The CDR3 loop reads CASSPQGGGTQYF. CDR3 coding DNA: TGCGCCAGCAGCCCTCAGGGAGGAGGGACCCAGTACTTC.

This clonotype is a singleton in its sample. The chain joins TRBV14 to TRBJ2-2, with D unresolved. CDR3 size: 15 residues. Germline-derived CDR1 and CDR2 are SGHDN and FVKESK. V was clipped by 0 bases and J by 7 bases, with 12 bases between them. The CDR3 here is CASSQDSLEYGELFF. The CDR3 coding sequence is TGTGCCAGCAGCCAAGATTCCCTTGAGTACGGGGAGCTGTTTTTT.

The gene calls are TRBV7-3 and TRBJ2-5; 8 nucleotides line up with TRBD1. The CDR3 is made up of 15 amino acids. Germline trimming cut 4 bases from V and 5 bases from J; bases unmatched to any gene: 9. From germline, CDR1 is SGHTA and CDR2 FQGTGA. The CDR3 DNA follows: TGTGCCAGCAGCTCAGGGGGCAACGGTTTCGAGACCCAGTACTTC. Translating it yields CASSSGGNGFETQYF.

This clonotype occurred a few times. The chain combines TRBV24-1 with TRBJ2-2, with D possibly being TRBD1 or TRBD2 (5 bases each). The V gene's germline CDR1 is KGHDR and CDR2 SFDVKD. The CDR3 has 15 residues. The V and J ends lost 10 bases and 4 bases respectively, with 18 bases between them. The DNA for the CDR3 is TGTGCCACTCAACCCGGGACCCTAGTCACCGGGGAGCTGTTTTTT. Its protein is CATQPGTLVTGELFF.

This chain joins TRBV4-1 and TRBJ2-7, with a weak D call TRBD2 (6 bases). Germline V CDR1 and CDR2: MGHRA, YSYEKL. CDR3 length: 15 residues. V was clipped by 2 bases and J by 4 bases, with 15 bases between them. CDR3 nucleotide sequence: TGCGCCAGCAGCCAACGGGGGAGGACCTTATACGAGCAGTACTTC. Its translation is CASSQRGRTLYEQYF.

The table lists this clonotype with a few counts. This chain connects TRBV2 to TRBJ2-7, with 7 bases matching TRBD1. This CDR3 comprises 15 residues. Trimming removed 3 bases from V and 1 base from J; junction bases left unmatched: 6. CDR1 and CDR2 from the germline V gene are SNHLY and FYNNEI. CDR3 DNA: TGTGCCAGCAGTGAGGGGACAGTTCGTTCCTACGAGCAGTACTTC. It translates to CASSEGTVRSYEQYF.

This chain uses TRBV5-1 with TRBJ2-1; D might be TRBD2 (5 bases). The CDR3 covers 17 residues. CDR1 and CDR2 (germline): SGHRS, YFSETQ. V lost 1 base and J lost 4, with 18 bases in between. CDR3 in DNA: TGCGCCAGCAGCTTGCGACCAAGCGGCCAATTATACAATGAGCAGTTCTTC. The encoded protein is CASSLRPSGQLYNEQFF. The complete variable domain, with remaining parts taken from reference TRBV5-1 and TRBJ2-1, reads KAGVTQTPRYLIKTRGQQVTLSCSPISGHRSVSWYQQTPGQGLQFLFEYFSETQRNKGNFPGRFSGRQFSNSRSEMNVSTLELGDSALYLCASSLRPSGQLYNEQFFGPGTRLTVL.